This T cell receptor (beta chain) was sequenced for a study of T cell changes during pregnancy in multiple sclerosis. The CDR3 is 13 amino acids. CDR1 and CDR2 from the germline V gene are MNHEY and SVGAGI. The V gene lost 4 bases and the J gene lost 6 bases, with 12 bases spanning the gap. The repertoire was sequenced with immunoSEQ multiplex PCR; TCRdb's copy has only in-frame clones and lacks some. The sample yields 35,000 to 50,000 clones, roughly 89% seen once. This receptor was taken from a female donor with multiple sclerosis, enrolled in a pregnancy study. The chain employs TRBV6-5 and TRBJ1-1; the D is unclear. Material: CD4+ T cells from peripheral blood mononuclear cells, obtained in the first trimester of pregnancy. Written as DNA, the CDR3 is TGTGCCAGCAGTTTAGAGAAAGTAGCTGAAGCTTTCTTT. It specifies CASSLEKVAEAFF.